This TCR beta chain is from a study of neoadjuvant anti-PD-1 for oral cavity cancer. As for the study in general: Around day 43, patients without progression received a fourth nivolumab dose before surgery. Study findings and constraints: With three patients per group, TCR findings need larger cohorts.

Described time point: after neoadjuvant nivolumab, at surgical resection. These oral cavity squamous cell carcinomas were HPV-negative and locally advanced. Most PBMC samples had 480 ng input DNA in six replicates. Assay used: immunoSEQ multiplex PCR; TCRdb lists only in-frame clones, some missing. The sample has 9,500 to 15,000 clones; about 71% are singletons. Comment on this clone: Its antigen is not identified.

After removal of 5 bases from V and 10 bases from J, the junction contained 10 bases not matched to a gene. This CDR3 is built from 14 residues. Germline V gives CDR1 GTSNPN, CDR2 SVGIG (reference sequence). The chain couples TRBV30 to TRBJ1-6; 8 bases are shared with TRBD1. This TCR was sampled from a person aged 35 to 85 with oral cavity squamous cell carcinoma. The sample was PBMCs, taken after nivolumab (anti-PD-1) treatment. The CDR3 here is CAWGTTGGWSPLHF. The CDR3 DNA follows: TGTGCCTGGGGTACCACAGGGGGTTGGTCACCCCTCCACTTT.